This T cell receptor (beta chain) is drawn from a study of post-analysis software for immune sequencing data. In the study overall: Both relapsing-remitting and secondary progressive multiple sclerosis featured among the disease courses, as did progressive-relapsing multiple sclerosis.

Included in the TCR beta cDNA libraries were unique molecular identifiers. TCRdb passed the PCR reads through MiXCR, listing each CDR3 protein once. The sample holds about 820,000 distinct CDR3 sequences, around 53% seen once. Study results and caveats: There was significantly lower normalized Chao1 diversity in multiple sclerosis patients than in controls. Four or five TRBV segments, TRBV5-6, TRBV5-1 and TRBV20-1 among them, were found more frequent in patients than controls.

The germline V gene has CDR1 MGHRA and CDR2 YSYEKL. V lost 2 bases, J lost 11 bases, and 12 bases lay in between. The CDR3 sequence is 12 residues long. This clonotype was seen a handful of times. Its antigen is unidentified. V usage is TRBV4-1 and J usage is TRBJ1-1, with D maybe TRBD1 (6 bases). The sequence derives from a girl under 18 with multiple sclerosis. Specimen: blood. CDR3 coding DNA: TGCGCCAGCAGCCAACAGGGGCCTCAGGCTTTCTTT. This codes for CASSQQGPQAFF.